This T cell receptor (beta chain) was identified during a study of CD8 T cells in Susac syndrome. RNA, at roughly 0.45 to 1 ug, was reverse transcribed with random hexamers. Amplification of TCR beta CDR3 was carried out by immunoSEQ multiplex PCR, which covered 54 Vbeta and 13 Jbeta segments. TCRdb independently ran MiXCR on the immunoSEQ multiplex PCR reads; one entry per CDR3 protein. The sample contains approximately 190,000 distinct CDR3 sequences, approximately 93% of which appear only once. The CDR3 covers 14 residues. CDR1 is LNHDA, CDR2 SQIVND, per germline (reference sequence). V dropped 8 bases and J dropped 0 bases, with 13 bases sitting between them. TCR beta sequencing covered blood CD8+ and CD4+ T cells. As controls, healthy donors matched for age and sex were used.

Specimen: CD4+ T cells from PBMCs. This chain links TRBV19 with TRBJ1-1; D remains ambiguous. The clonotype was recovered from a human donor in good health. In DNA form, the CDR3 reads TGTGCCAGTGAAGAAGGACGGTTGAACACTGAAGCTTTCTTT. Protein product: CASEEGRLNTEAFF.